A single sample gave rise to the 8 T cell receptor beta chains below, sequenced in a study of blood T cell repertoires in COVID-19. TCRdb's copy holds only in-frame clones and misses some; the assay was immunoSEQ multiplex PCR. This table holds about 300,000 clones, about four fifths found once. The material sequenced was peripheral blood. The receptors were sampled from a human donor with COVID-19, enrolled during active disease. The donor label of this sample is uncertain.

The genes are TRBV7-8 and TRBJ1-3; weak D call: TRBD1 (6 bases). V lost 2 bases, J lost 0 bases, and 11 bases lay in between. The V gene's germline CDR1 is SGHVS and CDR2 FQNEAQ. The CDR3 runs 16 residues. CDR3 loop: CASSLRTVRSGNTIYF. The CDR3 region has the DNA TGTGCCAGCAGCTTACGGACAGTCCGCTCTGGAAACACCATATATTTT.

This clone appeared a few times. The V call is TRBV30, the J call TRBJ1-2; TRBD1 aligns across 7 bases. The ends lost 4 bases at V and 8 bases at J; junction bases unmatched: 10. The CDR3 loop spans 13 amino acids. Germline CDR1 and CDR2: GTSNPN and SVGIG (reference sequence). CDR3 sequence: CAWTQDRVGGYTF. CDR3 nucleotide sequence: TGTGCCTGGACTCAAGACAGGGTAGGAGGCTACACCTTC.

V and J are TRBV11-2 and TRBJ1-1; 7 nucleotides line up with TRBD1. This CDR3 contains 14 residues. V trimming: 1 base; J trimming: 10 bases; junction bases outside the gene matches: 9. Germline CDR1 and CDR2: SGHAT and FQNNGV. The CDR3 DNA sequence: TGTGCCAGCAGCTTAGTTGTAGGGGGCTCCGGAGCTTTCTTT. This encodes CASSLVVGGSGAFF.

The V gene is TRBV30, the J gene TRBJ2-5; TRBD2 aligns across 7 bases. Germline trimming cut 0 bases from V and 5 bases from J; bases unmatched to any gene: 12. The germline V gene encodes CDR1 GTSNPN and CDR2 SVGIG (reference sequence). This CDR3 has 16 residues. The CDR3 region has the DNA TGTGCCTGGAGTGTACTCCCTAGCGGCCTTAGGGAGACCCAGTACTTC. Protein sequence: CAWSVLPSGLRETQYF. Based on the CDR3 plus reference TRBV30 and TRBJ2-5, the full variable domain is SQTIHQWPATLVQPVGSPLSLECTVEGTSNPNLYWYRQAAGRGLQLLFYSVGIGQISSEVPQNLSASRPQDRQFILSSKKLLLSDSGFYLCAWSVLPSGLRETQYFGPGTRLLVL.

J is TRBJ2-3 and V is TRBV30; 12 bases fit TRBD2. The germline CDR1 and CDR2 sequences are GTSNPN and SVGIG (reference sequence). Trimming took 4 bases from V and 4 from J; bases not matched to a gene: 6. The CDR3 runs to 15 residues. CDR3 nucleotide sequence: TGTGCCTGGACTAGCGGGAGGGCCTCCGCAGATACGCAGTATTTT. It codes for CAWTSGRASADTQYF.

V and J are TRBV5-4 and TRBJ2-2; D not resolved. CDR3 length equals 14 residues. Germline V CDR1 and CDR2: SGHNT, YYREEE (reference sequence). Trimming stripped 0 bases from V and 7 bases from J, with 10 bases between. The CDR3 DNA reads TGTGCCAGCAGCTTGGACCTAACTGGCGGGGAGCTGTTTTTT. This encodes CASSLDLTGGELFF.

The V gene is TRBV5-5, the J gene TRBJ2-7; D possibly corresponds to TRBD2 (6 bases). Germline loops: CDR1 SGHKS, CDR2 YYEKEE (reference sequence). V gave up 6 bases and J gave up 2 bases, with 21 bases separating them. This CDR3 has 16 residues. As DNA, the CDR3 is TGTGCCAGCACCTCAGATCTAGCGCTGTCAGCCTACGAGCAGTACTTC. Translation gives CASTSDLALSAYEQYF. Full variable domain (rest looked up from reference TRBV5-5 and TRBJ2-7): DAGVTQSPTHLIKTRGQQVTLRCSPISGHKSVSWYQQVLGQGPQFIFQYYEKEERGRGNFPDRFSARQFPNYSSELNVNALLLGDSALYLCASTSDLALSAYEQYFGPGTRLTVT.

This sequence joins TRBV7-2 and TRBJ1-6; no clear D gene. Trimming removed 0 bases at V and 6 bases at J, with 6 bases between. The CDR3 length is 14 residues. Germline CDR1 SGHTA, CDR2 FQGNSA. CDR3 sequence reads: CASSLAAGNSPLHF. The CDR3 DNA reads as TGTGCCAGCAGCTTAGCAGCGGGTAATTCACCCCTCCACTTT.